These T cell receptor beta chains were read from a single sample in a study of cytomegalovirus exposure and HLA in healthy donors. The method was immunoSEQ multiplex PCR; TCRdb's version includes in-frame clones alone and lacks a portion of them. The repertoire holds some 150,000 clones, approximately 78% seen once, with about 3.4% in the top ten. The source material was PBMCs. These TCRs come from a man in his late teens or twenties in good health and CMV-seropositive. Each CDR3 is given with its conserved first and last residue. Each record gives: J gene, clone size, D gene, V gene, CDR3 DNA, CDR3 protein. D genes are given only for firm matches. Some rows have no size entry. The others give once, few or many, or a class for an expanded clone.

J gene: TRBJ1-2
clone size: NA
D gene: TRBD1
V gene: TRBV19
CDR3 DNA: TGTGCCAGTAGTATCACCGGGACAGGGATAGCTTATGGCTACACCTTC
CDR3 protein: CASSITGTGIAYGYTF

J gene: TRBJ1-1
clone size: NA
D gene: NA
V gene: TRBV19
CDR3 DNA: TGTGCCAGTAGTAGGGAGACAGGATGGAACACTGAAGCTTTCTTT
CDR3 protein: CASSRETGWNTEAFF

J gene: TRBJ1-1
clone size: NA
D gene: NA
V gene: TRBV7-8
CDR3 DNA: TGTGCCAGCAGCGCCCGCAGGCGGGTGGAGAACACTGAAGCTTTCTTT
CDR3 protein: CASSARRRVENTEAFF

J gene: TRBJ2-7
clone size: NA
D gene: TRBD2
V gene: TRBV28
CDR3 DNA: TGTGCCAGCAGGGCGGGGGGCAACGAGCAGTACTTC
CDR3 protein: CASRAGGNEQYF

J gene: TRBJ2-7
clone size: once
D gene: NA
V gene: TRBV15
CDR3 DNA: TGTGCCACCAGGGGAGCGGAGTCCTTCTACGAGCAGTACTTC
CDR3 protein: CATRGAESFYEQYF

J gene: TRBJ2-2
clone size: NA
D gene: NA
V gene: TRBV19
CDR3 DNA: TGTGCCAGTATTAGGGACTTAGGCCTTCGTGGGCTGTTTTTT
CDR3 protein: CASIRDLGLRGLFF

J gene: TRBJ2-5
clone size: NA
D gene: TRBD2
V gene: TRBV28
CDR3 DNA: TGTGCCAGCAGTCCCAGCGGGAGGGCCGTAGAGACCCAGTACTTC
CDR3 protein: CASSPSGRAVETQYF

J gene: TRBJ2-7
clone size: NA
D gene: NA
V gene: TRBV18
CDR3 DNA: TGTGCCAGCTCACCAGGGGCGGACGAGCAGTACTTC
CDR3 protein: CASSPGADEQYF

J gene: TRBJ1-5
clone size: NA
D gene: NA
V gene: TRBV7-2
CDR3 DNA: TGTGCCAGCAGCCCTTCCCTTTATAGCAATCAGCCCCAGCATTTT
CDR3 protein: CASSPSLYSNQPQHF

J gene: TRBJ1-1
clone size: NA
D gene: NA
V gene: TRBV4-1
CDR3 DNA: TGCGCCAGCAGCCAGGATAACGGGTACACTGAAGCTTTCTTT
CDR3 protein: CASSQDNGYTEAFF

J gene: TRBJ1-1
clone size: NA
D gene: NA
V gene: TRBV20-1
CDR3 DNA: TGCAGGATGGAGGGCACTGAAGCTTTCTTT
CDR3 protein: CRMEGTEAFF

J gene: TRBJ1-1
clone size: NA
D gene: NA
V gene: TRBV29-1
CDR3 DNA: TGCAGCGTGCCCCGGGGGAGCAACTTTATGGCCATGAACACTGAAGCTTTCTTT
CDR3 protein: CSVPRGSNFMAMNTEAFF

J gene: TRBJ2-5
clone size: NA
D gene: NA
V gene: TRBV11-2
CDR3 DNA: TGTGCCAGCAGCGGAGTCCGGGGGTACCAAGAGACCCAGTACTTC
CDR3 protein: CASSGVRGYQETQYF

J gene: TRBJ1-3
clone size: NA
D gene: TRBD1
V gene: TRBV19
CDR3 DNA: TGTGCCAGTAGTACATCGACAGGGGACCGCTCTGGAAACACCATATATTTT
CDR3 protein: CASSTSTGDRSGNTIYF

J gene: TRBJ2-3
clone size: NA
D gene: NA
V gene: TRBV5-1
CDR3 DNA: TGCGCCGGCAGCTTGGAGGGGAGCACAGATACGCAGTATTTT
CDR3 protein: CAGSLEGSTDTQYF

J gene: TRBJ1-4
clone size: NA
D gene: TRBD1
V gene: TRBV18
CDR3 DNA: TGTGCCAGCTCACCGCACGGGACAGCTAATGAAAAACTGTTTTTT
CDR3 protein: CASSPHGTANEKLFF

J gene: TRBJ2-7
clone size: NA
D gene: NA
V gene: TRBV28
CDR3 DNA: TGTGCCAGCAGTCCCCCCGGGACCTACGAGCAGTACTTC
CDR3 protein: CASSPPGTYEQYF

J gene: TRBJ2-7
clone size: NA
D gene: TRBD2
V gene: TRBV5-5
CDR3 DNA: TGTGCCAGCAGCCGGACTAGCGGGAGCTCCTACGAGCAGTACTTC
CDR3 protein: CASSRTSGSSYEQYF

J gene: TRBJ2-3
clone size: NA
D gene: NA
V gene: TRBV7-8
CDR3 DNA: TGTGCCAGCAGCCCCGTCGGACTCAGCACAGATACGCAGTATTTT
CDR3 protein: CASSPVGLSTDTQYF